These 26 T cell receptor beta chains share one sample of origin, sequenced in a study of T cell responses to AZD1222 COVID-19 vaccine. Profiled with immunoSEQ multiplex PCR; TCRdb holds only in-frame clones, not every one. This repertoire shows 85,000 to 90,000 clones, about 90% found once; its top ten account for less than 5.5%. Source: peripheral blood, taken on day 0 of MenACWY control vaccination. The receptors originated from an adult in good health.

The rearrangement joins TRBV29-1 to TRBJ1-2, with D possibly TRBD1 on 6 matching bases. From germline, CDR1 is SQVTM and CDR2 ANQGSEA. Trimming left V 5 bases short and J 7 bases short, with 17 bases between. The CDR3 covers 13 residues. As DNA, the CDR3 is TGCAGCGTTACTCCCACAGGGAGAGGTGGCTACACCTTC. This encodes CSVTPTGRGGYTF.

The chain has TRBV18 and TRBJ1-1; D is perhaps TRBD1 (6 bases). From germline, CDR1 is KGHSH and CDR2 LQKENI. V shed 6 bases and J shed 0 bases, with 11 bases lying between them. The CDR3 runs to 14 residues. The CDR3 protein is CASSRGTLNTEAFF. CDR3 sequence (DNA): TGTGCCAGCTCGCGCGGGACACTGAACACTGAAGCTTTCTTT.

The V gene is TRBV3-1 (or the pseudogene TRBV3-2), the J gene TRBJ2-5; 8 bases are shared with TRBD1. J gave up 4 bases and V 4 bases, and 14 bases lay outside the gene matches. Germline assignment: CDR1 LGHDT and CDR2 YNNKEL (reference sequence). The CDR3 is made up of 17 amino acids. The CDR3 region is CASSRRSGQGLRETQYF. CDR3 nucleotide sequence: TGTGCCAGCAGCCGTCGTTCCGGACAGGGTTTGCGAGAGACCCAGTACTTC.

The chain couples TRBV28 to TRBJ1-4, with D perhaps matching TRBD1 (6 bases). This CDR3 is 15 amino acids long. The germline CDR1 and CDR2 sequences are MDHEN and SYDVKM. Trimming left V 6 bases short and J 5 bases short, with 16 bases between. In nucleotides, the CDR3 is TGTGCCAGCAGGCCCCAACAGGGAGGGAATGAAAAACTGTTTTTT. This encodes CASRPQQGGNEKLFF.

The rearrangement uses TRBV15 and TRBJ1-5; D remains ambiguous. The V end lost 0 bases, the J end lost 4 bases, and 4 bases lay between the germline ends. The CDR3 length is 13 residues. Germline assignment: CDR1 LNHNV and CDR2 YYDKDF (reference sequence). The CDR3 DNA follows: TGTGCCACCAGCAGAGATAAGAATCAGCCCCAGCATTTT. Translated: CATSRDKNQPQHF.

A single count supports this clone. J is TRBJ2-3 and V is TRBV19, with D hard to call. The CDR3 extends over 15 amino acids. The germline V and J ends were trimmed by 3 bases and 1 base, with 11 bases remaining between them. In germline, CDR1 is LNHDA, CDR2 SQIVND (reference sequence). CDR3 DNA sequence: TGTGCCAGTAGTATCGTTGTAACGGGCACAGATACGCAGTATTTT. It specifies CASSIVVTGTDTQYF.

The V call is TRBV5-5, the J call TRBJ2-7, with no clear D. Trimming took off 2 bases at V and 2 bases at J, with 2 bases between the two ends. Per germline, CDR1 SGHKS and CDR2 YYEKEE (reference sequence). The CDR3 has 11 residues. CDR3 in amino acids: CASSLTYEQYF. CDR3 DNA: TGTGCCAGCAGCTTAACCTACGAGCAGTACTTC.

The rearrangement links TRBV24-1 to TRBJ1-5, with no clear D. V lost 4 bases, J lost 10 bases, and 10 bases lay in between. CDR1 and CDR2 from the germline V gene are KGHDR and SFDVKD. This CDR3 region has 12 residues. CDR3 protein: CATSDRHRPQHF. CDR3 nucleotide sequence: TGTGCCACCAGTGACCGTCATCGACCCCAGCATTTT.

V gene TRBV28 combines with J gene TRBJ1-1; 11 bases fit TRBD1. Germline V lookup: CDR1 MDHEN, CDR2 SYDVKM. The length of the CDR3 is 15 residues. V lost 5 bases and J lost 1; bases outside the gene matches: 3. In DNA form, the CDR3 reads TGTGCCAGCAGTCGGACAGGGGGCTCGAACACTGAAGCTTTCTTT. Its protein is CASSRTGGSNTEAFF.

The V call is TRBV5-8, the J call TRBJ2-7; no clear D. This CDR3 is 15 amino acids long. Trimming took off 5 bases at V and 3 bases at J, with 18 bases between the two ends. Germline-derived CDR1 and CDR2 are SGHTS and YDEGEE. In DNA, the CDR3 is TGTGCCAGCAGGGCAGGTGGATCCTCCCTCTACGAGCAGTACTTC. Its protein is CASRAGGSSLYEQYF.

The J gene is TRBJ1-6, the V gene TRBV6-4; D may be TRBD1 (6 bases). Germline V gene lookup returns CDR1 MRHNA and CDR2 SNTAGT. With 5 bases removed from V and 3 bases from J, the gap between germline ends came to 23 bases. The CDR3 runs 19 residues. CDR3 nucleotides: TGTGCCAGCAGTTTCCCCCCGCAGGGGAGGAATATCTATAATTCACCCCTCCACTTT. It is translated as CASSFPPQGRNIYNSPLHF.

J is TRBJ2-5 and V is TRBV24-1; 9 bases align to TRBD1. The trim removed 0 bases at V and 5 bases at J, leaving 9 bases unmatched. CDR1 and CDR2 from the germline V gene are KGHDR and SFDVKD. The CDR3 runs to 17 residues. The CDR3 region has the DNA TGTGCCACCAGTGATTTGCCGGGACAGGGTGCTGGGGAGACCCAGTACTTC. Translated, it gives CATSDLPGQGAGETQYF.

The gene calls are TRBV28 and TRBJ1-1; D remains unclear. CDR1 is MDHEN and CDR2 is SYDVKM in the germline V gene. V shed 3 bases and J shed 2 bases, with 13 bases lying between them. CDR3 size: 15 residues. As DNA, the CDR3 is TGTGCCAGCAGTTTGGACCAACTGGAAAACACTGAAGCTTTCTTT. It translates to CASSLDQLENTEAFF.

In DNA form, the CDR3 reads TGTGCCAGCAGCCCGGGGGTAGAGGCTTTCTTT. Its translation: CASSPGVEAFF. The chain couples TRBV13 to TRBJ1-1; D perhaps matches TRBD1 (5 bases). V lost 5 bases and J lost 11, with 12 bases in between. The CDR3 has 11 amino acids. The germline V gene encodes CDR1 PRHDT and CDR2 FYEKMQ (reference sequence).

Note on this clone: Compared with germline, one end of the junction differs, possibly owing to a read error. The chain combines TRBV28 with TRBJ2-7, with D perhaps TRBD1 (6 bases). The CDR3 extends over 10 amino acids. CDR1 and CDR2 (germline): MDHEN, SYDVKM. CDR3 DNA: TGTGCCAGCAGTTCCGGGACACCAAACTTC. As protein: CASSSGTPNF.

The chain carries TRBV4-2 and TRBJ1-2; D possibly corresponds to TRBD1 (5 bases). Trimming removed 2 bases at V and 6 bases at J, with 19 bases between. Germline CDR1 is LGHNA and CDR2 is YNFKEQ. The CDR3 runs 16 residues. The CDR3 DNA is TGTGCCAGCAGCCAAAGGGCCCTAACTAAAGGGGATGGCTACACCTTC. Its translation: CASSQRALTKGDGYTF.

The rearrangement joins TRBV6-5 to TRBJ2-5, with 11 positions matching TRBD2. Unmatched junction bases numbered 3, after V lost 5 bases and J lost 1 base. The CDR3 covers 15 residues. Germline CDR1 reads MNHEY; CDR2 reads SVGAGI. CDR3 DNA sequence: TGTGCCAGCAGTCTAGCGGGAGGCCCCCAAGAGACCCAGTACTTC. It yields the protein CASSLAGGPQETQYF.

The rearrangement links TRBV28 to TRBJ1-5, with D unclear. Trimming removed 4 bases from V and 1 base from J, with 14 bases in between. Per the germline V gene, CDR1 is MDHEN and CDR2 is SYDVKM. This CDR3 region has 16 residues. Here the CDR3 reads CASSSTFLGSNQPQHF. The CDR3 DNA follows: TGTGCCAGCAGTTCCACCTTCCTTGGGAGCAATCAGCCCCAGCATTTT.

The genes are TRBV28 and TRBJ2-7; unclear D gene. Trimming shortened V by 3 bases and J by 1 base, and 1 base separated the two germline ends. Germline lookup yields CDR1 MDHEN and CDR2 SYDVKM. The CDR3 spans 11 residues. CDR3 bases: TGTGCCAGCAGTTTTTCCTACGAGCAGTACTTC. Encoded protein: CASSFSYEQYF.

The chain uses TRBV7-9 and TRBJ1-1; 10 bases match TRBD1. Germline V gives CDR1 SEHNR, CDR2 FQNEAQ (reference sequence). The CDR3 covers 12 residues. J gave up 10 bases and V 3 bases, and 2 bases lay outside the gene matches. CDR3 in DNA: TGTGCCAGCAGCTTTCGGGACAGGGGAGCTTTCTTT. Translating it yields CASSFRDRGAFF.

CDR3 region: CASSRNRGIQPQHF. In nucleotides, the CDR3 is TGTGCCAGCAGCCGGAACAGGGGAATCCAGCCCCAGCATTTT. The chain links TRBV5-6 to TRBJ1-5; TRBD1 aligns across 7 bases. Germline assignment: CDR1 SGHDT and CDR2 YYEEEE. The V and J ends lost 4 bases and 7 bases, in that order; junction bases with no gene match: 8. CDR3 length: 14 amino acids.

The rearrangement uses TRBV5-6 and TRBJ2-1; 8 nucleotides agree with TRBD1. J gave up 0 bases and V 6 bases, and 5 bases lay outside the gene matches. This CDR3 has 15 residues. CDR1 SGHDT and CDR2 YYEEEE come from the germline V gene. CDR3 region: CASTRTGGSYNEQFF. CDR3 bases: TGTGCCAGCACTCGCACAGGGGGCTCCTACAATGAGCAGTTCTTC.

The V gene is TRBV7-2, the J gene TRBJ1-2; TRBD1 might be the D (5 bases). The CDR3 has 14 residues. V lost 3 bases and J 8 bases, leaving 16 bases between the germline ends. Germline V gene lookup returns CDR1 SGHTA and CDR2 FQGNSA. The CDR3 nucleotides are TGTGCCAGCAGCTTGTGGGGCGTCGGGGGAGGCTACACCTTC. It codes for CASSLWGVGGGYTF.

This clone was counted once. The V gene is TRBV18, the J gene TRBJ2-7; D may correspond to TRBD1 or TRBD2 (5 bases each). V was trimmed by 2 bases and J by 7 bases, leaving 15 bases between them. CDR3 size: 14 residues. Germline V gives CDR1 KGHSH, CDR2 LQKENI. In DNA, the CDR3 is TGTGCCAGCTCACCATCTGAGGGGTTAGGAGAGCAGTACTTC. Translating gives CASSPSEGLGEQYF.

The V gene is TRBV28, the J gene TRBJ1-1, with D maybe TRBD1 (5 bases). V lost 6 bases, J lost 2 bases, and 16 bases lay in between. The CDR3 has 15 residues. The V gene's germline CDR1 is MDHEN and CDR2 SYDVKM. DNA of the CDR3: TGTGCCAGCAGCCGGGGACCTTTGGGTAACACTGAAGCTTTCTTT. Translated, it gives CASSRGPLGNTEAFF.

The chain links TRBV5-1 to TRBJ2-5; the match to TRBD2 covers 7 bases. Germline CDR1 is SGHRS and CDR2 is YFSETQ. There are 15 residues in the CDR3. With 0 bases clipped from V and 0 bases from J, the junction kept 2 bases outside the gene matches. The CDR3, as DNA: TGCGCCAGCAGCTTGGCGGGGGGAGACCAAGAGACCCAGTACTTC. Translating gives CASSLAGGDQETQYF.